The clone carrying this T cell receptor beta chain was found a few times. Its antigen is unknown. Sequence at one end of the junction differs from germline and may be a read error. The source of the sample is a study of T cells in Graves' hyperthyroidism and ophthalmopathy. Amplification yielded TCR beta CDR3 regions, with RNA transcripts as the source. A set of HTBI primers served as the primers for a first-round RT-PCR of the TCR CDR3. Each CDR3 protein gets one entry after TCRdb re-called the multiplex PCR reads with MiXCR. The table has a few hundred thousand distinct CDR3 sequences, roughly an eighth seen once; the top ten hold 34%. CDR1 is MNHEY, CDR2 SMNVEV, per germline (reference sequence). CDR3 length: 15 amino acids. Clinical symptoms, serum thyroxine, TRAb, thyroid ultrasound and orbital computed tomography informed diagnoses. An approximately 10 ml volume of fresh peripheral blood provided the PBMCs.

Study results and limitations: A model of 13 V-J features distinguished ophthalmopathy from stable hyperthyroidism.

The chain couples TRBV27 to TRBJ2-1, with a weak D call TRBD2 (5 bases). The sequenced sample was blood. This receptor was obtained from a woman aged 35 to 49 with Graves' ophthalmopathy. CDR3 residues: CASLRLGSSYNGQFF. The CDR3 DNA reads TGTGCCAGCCTCAGGCTGGGGAGCTCCTACAATGGGCAGTTCTTC.